The 12 T cell receptor beta chains in this list originate from one sample, sequenced in a study of T cells in Graves' hyperthyroidism and ophthalmopathy. Amplified regions were TCR beta CDR3 sequences from RNA transcripts. First-round RT-PCR targeting the TCR CDR3 was performed with the HTBI primer set. Using its own MiXCR run on the multiplex PCR reads, TCRdb lists one record per CDR3 protein. The sample shows about 200,000 distinct CDR3 sequences, around 20% of them seen only once. Source material: blood. The source of these receptors is a man aged 35 to 55 with Graves' hyperthyroidism.

J is TRBJ2-7 and V is TRBV9; D may be TRBD2 (5 bases). The CDR3 covers 13 residues. From germline, CDR1 is SGDLS and CDR2 YYNGEE. Trimming cost V 0 bases and J 5 bases, with 9 bases left between them. The CDR3 region is CASSVDSVDEQYF. The DNA of the CDR3 is TGTGCCAGCAGCGTAGATAGCGTCGACGAGCAGTACTTC.

This clonotype has a handful of counts. V is TRBV5-6 and J is TRBJ2-5; the D gene is possibly TRBD1 (6 bases). The germline V and J ends were trimmed by 0 bases and 2 bases, with 11 bases remaining between them. Germline values: CDR1 SGHDT, CDR2 YYEEEE. The CDR3 extends over 15 amino acids. The CDR3 DNA sequence: TGTGCCAGCAGCTTGGCCCAGACAGGACAAGAGACCCAGTACTTC. This codes for CASSLAQTGQETQYF. Full variable domain (outside the CDR3, taken from reference TRBV5-6 and TRBJ2-5): DAGVTQSPTHLIKTRGQQVTLRCSPKSGHDTVSWYQQALGQGPQFIFQYYEEEERQRGNFPDRFSGHQFPNYSSELNVNALLLGDSALYLCASSLAQTGQETQYFGPGTRLLVL.

This clonotype has a count of ten or more. J is TRBJ2-2 and V is TRBV28; tentatively, D is TRBD1 (6 bases). The CDR3 runs to 16 residues. V lost 6 bases and J 3 bases, leaving 17 bases between the germline ends. Germline CDR1 MDHEN, CDR2 SYDVKM. CDR3 bases: TGTGCCAGCAGCCCCGGGACAACGAGGGACACCGGGGAGCTGTTTTTT. Encoded protein: CASSPGTTRDTGELFF. Supplemented by reference TRBV28 and TRBJ2-2, the full variable domain reads DVKVTQSSRYLVKRTGEKVFLECVQDMDHENMFWYRQDPGLGLRLIYFSYDVKMKEKGDIPEGYSVSREKKERFSLILESASTNQTSMYLCASSPGTTRDTGELFFGEGSRLTVL.

Many counts were recorded for this clonotype. The gene calls are TRBV7-3 and TRBJ2-2, with D tentatively TRBD2 (5 bases). Per germline, CDR1 SGHTA and CDR2 FQGTGA. The CDR3 has 16 residues. V lost 0 bases and J lost 4, with 12 bases in between. The chain's CDR3 is CASSLTRQGGTGELFF. CDR3 DNA sequence: TGTGCCAGCAGCTTAACCCGGCAAGGAGGCACCGGGGAGCTGTTTTTT.

In its sample, this clonotype was seen once. The V and J genes are TRBV9 and TRBJ1-2; TRBD1 matches at 12 bases. The germline V gene encodes CDR1 SGDLS and CDR2 YYNGEE. The CDR3 has 18 residues. V lost 4 bases to trimming and J lost 0 bases; unmatched junction nucleotides: 10. CDR3 region: CASSLSGTGGSTNYGYTF. The CDR3 DNA is TGTGCCAGCAGCTTAAGCGGGACAGGGGGCTCTACTAACTATGGCTACACCTTC. Together with reference TRBV9 and TRBJ1-2, the CDR3 gives the full variable domain: DSGVTQTPKHLITATGQRVTLRCSPRSGDLSVYWYQQSLDQGLQFLIQYYNGEERAKGNILERFSAQQFPDLHSELNLSSLELGDSALYFCASSLSGTGGSTNYGYTFGSGTRLTVV.

This clonotype was seen more than once but under ten times. The genes are TRBV7-2 and TRBJ2-3, with D perhaps TRBD2 (7 bases). Trimming removed 5 bases at V and 4 bases at J, with 13 bases between. In germline, CDR1 is SGHTA, CDR2 FQGNSA. The CDR3 spans 14 residues. The CDR3 spells CASSEGGAADTQYF. Here the CDR3 DNA reads TGTGCCAGCAGCGAGGGGGGGGCTGCAGATACGCAGTATTTT.

This clonotype was found a few times. One junction end disagrees with the germline gene, perhaps due to a read error. V and J are TRBV18 and TRBJ2-5; D is undetermined. CDR1 and CDR2 from the germline V gene are KGHSH and LQKENI. The CDR3 contains 14 residues. CDR3 loop: CANSPRASQETQYF. The CDR3 DNA sequence: TGTGCCAACTCACCAAGAGCGAGCCAAGAGACCCAGTACTTC.

The chain is built from TRBV19 and TRBJ2-3; perhaps TRBD1 as D (6 bases). V was cut by 5 bases and J by 4 bases, with 19 bases left in between. Looked up from germline, CDR1 is LNHDA and CDR2 is SQIVND (reference sequence). The CDR3 spans 16 residues. The CDR3 is CASSYLIGDTADTQYF. The CDR3 nucleotides read TGTGCCAGTAGTTACCTCATTGGGGACACGGCAGATACGCAGTATTTT.

This clonotype was recorded at least ten times. The chain couples TRBV9 to TRBJ2-1; no clear D. CDR1 and CDR2 from the germline V gene are SGDLS and YYNGEE. Between the trimmed V and J ends, which lost 1 base and 1 base, there was a span of 9 bases. The CDR3 runs to 15 residues. CDR3 protein: CASSVTAQSYNEQFF. DNA of the CDR3: TGTGCCAGCAGCGTAACAGCCCAGTCCTACAATGAGCAGTTCTTC.

The genes are TRBV7-8 and TRBJ2-7, with 9 bases fitting TRBD2. Germline assignment: CDR1 SGHVS and CDR2 FQNEAQ. The junction had 21 bases not matched to a gene; V was cut back by 8 bases and J by 4 bases. This CDR3 region has 18 residues. The CDR3 DNA reads as TGTGCCAGCTCCCTGGGGCTAGCGGGGCCTGGGATCCCTTACGAGCAGTACTTC. As protein: CASSLGLAGPGIPYEQYF.

This clonotype was found many times. The chain combines TRBV20-1 with TRBJ2-7; D perhaps matches TRBD1 (6 bases). CDR1 and CDR2 (germline): DFQATT, SNEGSKA (reference sequence). The germline V and J ends were trimmed by 0 bases and 5 bases, with 11 bases remaining between them. The CDR3 runs to 13 residues. The CDR3 sequence is CSARDTQGHEQYF. The CDR3 coding sequence is TGCAGTGCTAGAGATACACAGGGCCACGAGCAGTACTTC.

This clonotype was observed at least ten times. The rearrangement uses TRBV7-2 and TRBJ1-5, with D hard to call. Deletions cut 6 bases from V and 2 bases from J, with 8 bases between. This CDR3 has 13 residues. Germline CDR1 reads SGHTA; CDR2 reads FQGNSA. CDR3 region: CASRPGGNQPQHF. The CDR3 nucleotides are TGTGCCAGCAGGCCCGGTGGCAATCAGCCCCAGCATTTT.